Listed below are T cell receptor delta chains from one sample, sequenced in a study of gamma-delta T cells after stem cell transplantation. TCRdb used CATT to re-call clones from the RT-PCR reads. Of approximately 2,300 delta-chain clones listed, 5.5% to 6.5% are singletons. Sequences were obtained from gamma-delta T cells. These TCRs come from a human donor. It is not recorded whose cells these are; they may come from a transplant donor. Both conserved end residues are part of each CDR3.

J gene	V gene	CDR3 protein
TRDJ3	TRDV2	CACDTAGGSSSWDTRQMFF
TRDJ1	TRDV2	CACDLLGDGPYTDKLIF
TRDJ1	TRDV2	CACDTVGGGGSTDKLIF
TRDJ1	TRDV1	CALGEPLPIRGIRGGFAYTDKLIF
TRDJ1	TRDV2	CACDRLAGDTLDTDKLIF
TRDJ3	TRDV2	CACDTVSRGTFHSSWDTRQMFF
TRDJ3	TRDV2	CACDAMGGNSSWDTRQTFF
TRDJ1	TRDV1	CALGEITSFLRSGNIPTDKLIF
TRDJ1	TRDV2	CACDALGPDKLIF
TRDJ1	TRDV2	CACDTVGGTDKLIF
TRDJ1	TRDV2	CACDTILGLVDTWSYTAKLIF
TRDJ1	TRDV2	CACDILRPGDKGTDKLIF
TRDJ1	TRDV2	CACDDLLGADKLIF
TRDJ1	TRDV2	CACDTIGGYANTDKLIF